The 20 T cell receptor beta chains presented below share a single source sample, sequenced in a study of early T cells in non-severe SARS-CoV-2 infection. TCRdb re-called the 5' RACE reads through MiXCR, storing one row per CDR3 protein. The table includes approximately 98,000 distinct CDR3 sequences, about 12% detected once. The sample taken for sequencing was whole blood. These receptors were collected from an adult who was a healthcare worker with PCR-confirmed SARS-CoV-2 infection or an uninfected control (not recorded which).

The V gene is TRBV11-2, the J gene TRBJ2-5; D unclear. Germline CDR1 is SGHAT and CDR2 is FQNNGV. V was pared by 1 base and J by 5 bases, with 17 bases between. The CDR3 contains 16 residues. The CDR3 DNA follows: TGTGCCAGCAGCTTAGGAAGAAAGCACCCCTTGGAGACCCAGTACTTC. It is translated as CASSLGRKHPLETQYF. The variable domain in full, completed from reference TRBV11-2 and TRBJ2-5, reads EAGVAQSPRYKIIEKRQSVAFWCNPISGHATLYWYQQILGQGPKLLIQFQNNGVVDDSQLPKDRFSAERLKGVDSTLKIQPAKLEDSAVYLCASSLGRKHPLETQYFGPGTRLLVL.

This clonotype has at least ten counts. The V call is TRBV14, the J call TRBJ2-7; D could derive from TRBD1 or TRBD2 (6 bases each). CDR3 length: 14 residues. Trimming removed 5 bases from V and 5 bases from J, with 16 bases in between. CDR1 and CDR2 (germline): SGHDN, FVKESK. This chain's CDR3 is CASSFRRGGHEQYF. The DNA for the CDR3 is TGTGCCAGCAGCTTTCGAAGAGGGGGGCACGAGCAGTACTTC.

This clonotype has a count of ten or more. The V call is TRBV11-2, the J call TRBJ2-1; 8 bases map to TRBD2. Germline trimming cut 3 bases from V and 5 bases from J; bases unmatched to any gene: 6. The germline gives CDR1 SGHAT, CDR2 FQNNGV. This CDR3 is 15 amino acids long. The chain's CDR3 is CASSFRGGLNNEQFF. Here the CDR3 DNA reads TGTGCCAGCAGCTTCCGGGGGGGACTAAACAATGAGCAGTTCTTC.

This clonotype appeared a few times. The CDR3 bases are TGTGCCAGCAGTTTAGGGGAGGGCGAGACCCAGTACTTC. Translated: CASSLGEGETQYF. The chain carries TRBV12-3 or TRBV12-4 and TRBJ2-5, with 7 bases fitting TRBD2. V was pared by 1 base and J by 5 bases, with 1 base of the junction left unmatched. CDR3 size: 13 residues.

This chain links TRBV18 with TRBJ1-4, with a tentative D call TRBD1 (5 bases). This CDR3 has 16 residues. CDR1 and CDR2 (germline): KGHSH, LQKENI. V was pared by 2 bases and J by 5 bases, with 15 bases between. CDR3 residues: CASSPLMTASNEKLFF. In DNA form, the CDR3 reads TGTGCCAGCTCACCATTAATGACAGCGTCAAATGAAAAACTGTTTTTT. Complete variable domain (other parts from reference TRBV18 and TRBJ1-4): NAGVMQNPRHLVRRRGQEARLRCSPMKGHSHVYWYRQLPEEGLKFMVYLQKENIIDESGMPKERFSAEFPKEGPSILRIQQVVRGDSAAYFCASSPLMTASNEKLFFGSGTQLSVL.

This clonotype was counted many times. This chain connects TRBV5-6 to TRBJ2-7, with TRBD1 matching over 8 bases. V shed 4 bases and J 4 bases; nucleotides not matched to a gene: 13. CDR3 length: 16 amino acids. Germline lookup yields CDR1 SGHDT and CDR2 YYEEEE. Here the CDR3 reads CASSTGQGLKIYEQYF. Here the CDR3 DNA reads TGTGCCAGCAGCACCGGACAGGGCTTGAAGATATACGAGCAGTACTTC.

The V call is TRBV7-9, the J call TRBJ2-3, with D perhaps matching TRBD2 (5 bases). Trimming pared 5 bases from V and 2 bases from J, leaving 17 bases between. This CDR3 is 16 amino acids long. CDR1 SEHNR and CDR2 FQNEAQ come from the germline V gene (reference sequence). The CDR3 loop reads CASSHVSLRDTDTQYF. The CDR3 bases are TGTGCCAGCAGCCATGTTTCTTTGAGGGACACAGATACGCAGTATTTT.

The J gene is TRBJ2-6, the V gene TRBV27, with a possible D match to TRBD1 (7 bases). The CDR3 is made up of 19 amino acids. V shed 1 base and J shed 3 bases, with 19 bases lying between them. Germline CDR1 reads MNHEY; CDR2 reads SMNVEV (reference sequence). The CDR3 bases are TGTGCCAGCAGTTTATTTGGCAGGGGGGACCTCGGTGGGGCCAACGTCCTGACTTTC. This sequence encodes CASSLFGRGDLGGANVLTF.

The genes are TRBV28 and TRBJ1-5; the D is unclear. This CDR3 has 10 residues. Trimming removed 7 bases at V and 9 bases at J, with 7 bases between. CDR1 and CDR2 from the germline V gene are MDHEN and SYDVKM. The CDR3 protein is CASNVLPQHF. CDR3 DNA: TGTGCCAGCAATGTATTGCCCCAGCATTTT.

In this sample, this clonotype turned up many times. The V and J genes are TRBV2 and TRBJ2-7; 9 bases map to TRBD2. V lost 6 bases and J lost 0; bases outside the gene matches: 6. Germline-derived CDR1 and CDR2 are SNHLY and FYNNEI. The CDR3 runs to 15 residues. This chain's CDR3 is CASRVTSGSSYEQYF. CDR3 nucleotide sequence: TGTGCCAGCAGGGTGACTAGCGGTAGCTCCTACGAGCAGTACTTC.

As DNA, the CDR3 is TGTGCCAGTCCGGGTGGGCACAATGAGCAGTTCTTC. Amino acid sequence: CASPGGHNEQFF. The chain carries TRBV6-2 or TRBV6-3 and TRBJ2-1; D gene ambiguous. Germline V CDR1 and CDR2: MNHEY, SVGEGT. V was cut by 9 bases and J by 5 bases, with 11 bases left in between. The CDR3 has 12 amino acids.

This clonotype was seen a handful of times. V usage is TRBV5-6 and J usage is TRBJ2-1; TRBD1 matches 7 bases. The CDR3 loop spans 14 amino acids. Looked up from germline, CDR1 is SGHDT and CDR2 is YYEEEE. The V and J ends lost 4 bases and 4 bases, in that order; junction bases with no gene match: 5. CDR3 protein: CASSPTGVYNEQFF. The CDR3 DNA reads as TGTGCCAGCAGCCCCACAGGGGTTTACAATGAGCAGTTCTTC.

Only a few counts were recorded for this clonotype. The chain recombines TRBV20-1 with TRBJ1-1; 8 bases fit TRBD1. Germline V lookup: CDR1 DFQATT, CDR2 SNEGSKA (reference sequence). V shed 5 bases and J 10 bases; nucleotides not matched to a gene: 9. The CDR3 totals 12 residues. The CDR3 coding sequence is TGCAGTGCTTCCGGGACAGGCCTTGGAGCTTTCTTT. Translation gives CSASGTGLGAFF.

This clonotype appeared many times. The chain uses TRBV27 and TRBJ2-7, with D hard to call. Deletions cut 5 bases from V and 0 bases from J, with 17 bases between. Germline V gene sequence: CDR1 MNHEY, CDR2 SMNVEV (reference sequence). The CDR3 runs 16 residues. In DNA form, the CDR3 reads TGTGCCAGCAGTCCGTCGCCGGGCCCTTACTCCTACGAGCAGTACTTC. It specifies CASSPSPGPYSYEQYF.

To note about this clonotype: Its ends do not fully match the called genes, so a read error is possible. This rearrangement joins TRBV7-3 to TRBJ2-7; D uncertain. The CDR3 runs 14 residues. Per the germline V gene, CDR1 is SGHTA and CDR2 is FQGTGA. Here the CDR3 DNA reads TGTGCCAGCAGCGTCGGACGGACCTCCCACGAGCAGTACTTC. It yields the protein CASSVGRTSHEQYF.

This sequence joins TRBV10-2 and TRBJ1-1, with 10 positions matching TRBD1. Germline CDR1 and CDR2: WSHSY and SAAADI. After removal of 6 bases from V and 0 bases from J, the junction contained 4 bases not matched to a gene. CDR3 length equals 15 residues. Written as DNA, the CDR3 is TGCGCCAGCAGCGGGACAGGGGCTATGAACACTGAAGCTTTCTTT. This gives the protein CASSGTGAMNTEAFF.

This clonotype was observed a few times. The rearrangement joins TRBV4-1 to TRBJ2-4; 9 bases match TRBD1. The CDR3 spans 19 residues. Looked up from germline, CDR1 is MGHRA and CDR2 is YSYEKL. The ends lost 0 bases at V and 2 bases at J; junction bases unmatched: 11. The CDR3 region is CASSQDFTYRGLSKNIQYF. The CDR3 DNA reads TGCGCCAGCAGCCAAGATTTTACCTACAGGGGGCTTTCCAAAAACATTCAGTACTTC.

This clonotype was seen more than once but under ten times. The CDR3 spells CASSFSGWDTQYF. The CDR3 DNA reads TGCGCCAGCAGCTTTAGCGGTTGGGATACGCAGTATTTT. This chain connects TRBV5-1 to TRBJ2-3; a weak D match, TRBD2 (6 bases). Deletions cut 2 bases from V and 6 bases from J, with 10 bases between. Germline loops: CDR1 SGHRS, CDR2 YFSETQ. This CDR3 has 13 amino acids. Filled out from reference TRBV5-1 and TRBJ2-3, the complete variable domain reads KAGVTQTPRYLIKTRGQQVTLSCSPISGHRSVSWYQQTPGQGLQFLFEYFSETQRNKGNFPGRFSGRQFSNSRSEMNVSTLELGDSALYLCASSFSGWDTQYFGPGTRLTVL.

The V gene is TRBV15, the J gene TRBJ2-1; possible D gene TRBD2, 5 bases. Germline V CDR1 and CDR2: LNHNV, YYDKDF (reference sequence). The V end was cut by 3 bases, the J end by 12 bases, with 12 bases between. The CDR3 covers 12 residues. CDR3 sequence (DNA): TGTGCCACCAGCAGGGCCAGAGGGAGGCAGTTCTTC. Encoded protein: CATSRARGRQFF.

This chain links TRBV11-1 with TRBJ2-7, with 9 bases aligning to TRBD1. This CDR3 has 16 residues. The V gene's germline CDR1 is SGHAT and CDR2 FQDESV (reference sequence). With V trimmed by 5 bases and J by 6 bases, 14 bases remained unmatched. CDR3 DNA: TGTGCCAGCAGCAACCCCCGGGACAGGGTTGCCTCCGAGCAGTACTTC. It translates to CASSNPRDRVASEQYF.